A selection of T cell receptor beta chains follows, all from one sample in a study of shared clonotypes between healthy human individuals. Profiled with immunoSEQ multiplex PCR; TCRdb holds only in-frame clones, not every one. The sample shows 2,100,000 or so clones, more than 90% of them seen only once. What was sequenced was naive CD4+ T cells sorted from blood. The origin of the receptors is a man aged 18 to 29 in good health. The CDR3 runs from the conserved cysteine through the conserved F or W. The order of the fields is V gene, clone size, J gene, CDR3 protein. The listing skips clone size in some rows; elsewhere it reads once, few, many or a size class.

>TRBV29-1|.|TRBJ2-7
CSVEVDGNSYEQYF
>TRBV7-9|.|TRBJ2-7
CASSLLGEGSQYF
>TRBV4-1|.|TRBJ2-1
CASSQAGTSGVDEQFF
>TRBV30|.|TRBJ2-3
CACSGTADTDTQYF
>TRBV19|.|TRBJ2-3
CASSRGWTADTQYF
>TRBV5-1|.|TRBJ2-7
CASSFIGSSYEQYF
>TRBV5-8|.|TRBJ1-5
CASSSPGQGSQPQHF
>TRBV30|.|TRBJ1-2
CAWRNTGDRGGYGYTF
>TRBV29-1|few|TRBJ1-1
CSTYSPKDTEAFF
>TRBV5-1|.|TRBJ2-7
CASSLNSGGPIAYEQYF
>TRBV5-4|.|TRBJ2-5
CASSPNRARFGETQYF
>TRBV5-4|.|TRBJ2-3
CASSFRLAGTSTDTQYF
>TRBV7-6|.|TRBJ2-7
CASSSISGTGFPEQYF
>TRBV6-5|.|TRBJ1-2
CASSPNRKDYGYTF
>TRBV5-4|.|TRBJ1-1
CASSLRAVSEAFF
>TRBV7-9|.|TRBJ1-5
CASSLGSSEKFYSNQPQHF
>TRBV27|.|TRBJ2-7
CASSRGGTYEQYF
>TRBV2|once|TRBJ2-7
CASSSSGLSYEQYF
>TRBV2|.|TRBJ1-5
CASSEALQGGQPQHF
>TRBV10-3|.|TRBJ2-2
CAIGPLAGGTGELFF
>TRBV5-4|.|TRBJ2-7
CASSLNSYEQYF
>TRBV30|.|TRBJ1-1
CAWTRGPGSAFF
>TRBV6-1|.|TRBJ2-3
CASRVAGLPTDTQYF